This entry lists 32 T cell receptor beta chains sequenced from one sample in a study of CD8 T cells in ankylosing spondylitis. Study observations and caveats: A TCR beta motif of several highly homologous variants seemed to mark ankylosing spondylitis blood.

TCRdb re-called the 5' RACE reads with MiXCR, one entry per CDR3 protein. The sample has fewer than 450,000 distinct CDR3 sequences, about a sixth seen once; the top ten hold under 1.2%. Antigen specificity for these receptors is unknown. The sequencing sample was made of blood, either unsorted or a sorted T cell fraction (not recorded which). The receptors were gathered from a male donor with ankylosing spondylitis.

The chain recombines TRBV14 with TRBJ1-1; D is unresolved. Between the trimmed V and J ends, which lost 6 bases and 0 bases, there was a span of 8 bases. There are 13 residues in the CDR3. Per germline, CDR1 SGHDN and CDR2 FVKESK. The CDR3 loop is CASRVSMNTEAFF. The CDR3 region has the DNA TGTGCCAGCAGGGTCTCCATGAACACTGAAGCTTTCTTT. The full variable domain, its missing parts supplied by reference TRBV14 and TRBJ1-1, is EAGVTQFPSHSVIEKGQTVTLRCDPISGHDNLYWYRRVMGKEIKFLLHFVKESKQDESGMPNNRFLAERTGGTYSTLKVQPAELEDSGVYFCASRVSMNTEAFFGQGTRLTVV.

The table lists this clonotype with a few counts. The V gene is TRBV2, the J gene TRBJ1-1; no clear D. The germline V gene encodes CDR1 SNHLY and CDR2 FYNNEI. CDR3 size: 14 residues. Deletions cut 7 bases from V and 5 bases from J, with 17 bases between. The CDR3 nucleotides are TGTGCCAGCACTGCGGGGAGGGAAGGGACTGAAGCTTTCTTT. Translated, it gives CASTAGREGTEAFF.

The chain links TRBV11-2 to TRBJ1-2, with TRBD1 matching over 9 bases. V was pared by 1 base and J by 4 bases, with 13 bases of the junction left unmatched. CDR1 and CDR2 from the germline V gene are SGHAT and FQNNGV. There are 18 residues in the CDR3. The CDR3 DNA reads TGTGCCAGCAGCTTAGGAAACAGGGGGCGCCGGCTATTCTATGGCTACACCTTC. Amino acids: CASSLGNRGRRLFYGYTF.

CDR3 DNA: TGCGCCAGCAGCTTGACGAGGTGGGCCGATACGCAGTATTTT. Translation: CASSLTRWADTQYF. The chain joins TRBV5-1 to TRBJ2-3, with unresolved D. Germline CDR1 is SGHRS and CDR2 is YFSETQ. There are 14 residues in the CDR3. Trimming left V 1 base short and J 6 bases short, with 12 bases between.

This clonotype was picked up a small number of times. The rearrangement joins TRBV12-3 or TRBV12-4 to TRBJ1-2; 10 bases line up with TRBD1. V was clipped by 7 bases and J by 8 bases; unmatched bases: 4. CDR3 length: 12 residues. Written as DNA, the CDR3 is TGTGCCAGCAATGACAGGGGGCGCGGCTACACCTTC. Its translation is CASNDRGRGYTF.

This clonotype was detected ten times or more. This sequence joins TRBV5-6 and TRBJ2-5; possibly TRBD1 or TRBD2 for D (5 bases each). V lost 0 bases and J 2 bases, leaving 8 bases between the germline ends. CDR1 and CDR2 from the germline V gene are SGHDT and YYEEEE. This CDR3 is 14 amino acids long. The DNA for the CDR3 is TGTGCCAGCAGCTTGGTTGGGGGACAAGAGACCCAGTACTTC. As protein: CASSLVGGQETQYF.

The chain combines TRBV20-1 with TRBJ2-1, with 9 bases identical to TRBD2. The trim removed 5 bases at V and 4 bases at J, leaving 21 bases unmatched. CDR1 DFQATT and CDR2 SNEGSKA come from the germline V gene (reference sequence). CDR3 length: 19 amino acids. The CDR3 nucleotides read TGCAGTGCTCTTAGCGGGAGAGAGAGAGAGAAAAGAGGTTACAATGAGCAGTTCTTC. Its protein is CSALSGREREKRGYNEQFF.

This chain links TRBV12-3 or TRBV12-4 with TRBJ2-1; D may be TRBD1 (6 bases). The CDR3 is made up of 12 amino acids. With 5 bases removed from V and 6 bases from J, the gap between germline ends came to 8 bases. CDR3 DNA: TGTGCCAGCAGTGGCAGGGGCAATGAGCAGTTCTTC. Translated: CASSGRGNEQFF.

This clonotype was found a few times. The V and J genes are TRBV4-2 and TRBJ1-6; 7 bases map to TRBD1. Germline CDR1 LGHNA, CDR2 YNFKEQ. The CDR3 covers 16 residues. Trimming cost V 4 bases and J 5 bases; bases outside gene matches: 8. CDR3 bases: TGTGCCAGCAGCCCTGACTACGGGACAGATAATTCACCCCTCCACTTT. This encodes CASSPDYGTDNSPLHF.

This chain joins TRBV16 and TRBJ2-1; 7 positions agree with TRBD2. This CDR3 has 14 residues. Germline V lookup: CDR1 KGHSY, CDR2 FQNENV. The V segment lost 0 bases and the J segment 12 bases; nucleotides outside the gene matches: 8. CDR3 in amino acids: CASSQSSDPGGQFF. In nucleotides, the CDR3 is TGTGCCAGCAGCCAATCGTCTGACCCGGGGGGGCAGTTCTTC.

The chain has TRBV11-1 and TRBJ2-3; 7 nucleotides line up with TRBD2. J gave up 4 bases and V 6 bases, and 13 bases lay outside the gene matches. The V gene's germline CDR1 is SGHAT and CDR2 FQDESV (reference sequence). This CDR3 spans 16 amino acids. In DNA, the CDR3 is TGTGCCAGCAGTCACCCGACTAGCCGGCCTGCAGATACGCAGTATTTT. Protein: CASSHPTSRPADTQYF. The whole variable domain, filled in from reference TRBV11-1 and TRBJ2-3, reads EAEVAQSPRYKITEKSQAVAFWCDPISGHATLYWYRQILGQGPELLVQFQDESVVDDSQLPKDRFSAERLKGVDSTLKIQPAELGDSAMYLCASSHPTSRPADTQYFGPGTRLTVL.

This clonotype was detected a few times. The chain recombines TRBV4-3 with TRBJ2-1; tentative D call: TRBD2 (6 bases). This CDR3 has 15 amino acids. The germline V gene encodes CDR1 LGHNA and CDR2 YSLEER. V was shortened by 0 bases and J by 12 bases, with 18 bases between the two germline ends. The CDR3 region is CASSQDPRERSRQFF. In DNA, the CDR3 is TGCGCCAGCAGCCAAGATCCCCGGGAGAGGAGTAGGCAGTTCTTC.

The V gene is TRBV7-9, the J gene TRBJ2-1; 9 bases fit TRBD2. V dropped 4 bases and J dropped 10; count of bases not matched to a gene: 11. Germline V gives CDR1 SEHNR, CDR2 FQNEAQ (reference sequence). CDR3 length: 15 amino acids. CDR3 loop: CASSSGGSGGWEQFF. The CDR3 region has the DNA TGTGCCAGCAGCTCCGGTGGTAGCGGGGGCTGGGAGCAGTTCTTC.

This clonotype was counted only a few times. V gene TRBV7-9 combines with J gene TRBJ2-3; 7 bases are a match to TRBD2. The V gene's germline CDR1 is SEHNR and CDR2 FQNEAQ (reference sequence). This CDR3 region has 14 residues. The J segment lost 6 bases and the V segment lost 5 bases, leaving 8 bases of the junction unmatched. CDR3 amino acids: CASSLTSPSDTQYF. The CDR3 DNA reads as TGTGCCAGCAGCCTGACTAGCCCGAGCGATACGCAGTATTTT.

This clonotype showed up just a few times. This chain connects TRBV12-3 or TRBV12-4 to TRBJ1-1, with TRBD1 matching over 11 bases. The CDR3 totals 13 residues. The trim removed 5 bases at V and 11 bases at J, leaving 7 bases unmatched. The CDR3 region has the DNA TGTGCCAGCAGTCGGGACAGGGGGTTAGTGGCTTTCTTT. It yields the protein CASSRDRGLVAFF.

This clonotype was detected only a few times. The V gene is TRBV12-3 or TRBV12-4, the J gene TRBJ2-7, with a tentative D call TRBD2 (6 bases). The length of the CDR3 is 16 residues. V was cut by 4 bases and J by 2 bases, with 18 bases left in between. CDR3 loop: CASSSTRRAGAYEQYF. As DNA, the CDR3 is TGTGCCAGCAGTTCCACGCGGAGGGCCGGGGCCTACGAGCAGTACTTC.

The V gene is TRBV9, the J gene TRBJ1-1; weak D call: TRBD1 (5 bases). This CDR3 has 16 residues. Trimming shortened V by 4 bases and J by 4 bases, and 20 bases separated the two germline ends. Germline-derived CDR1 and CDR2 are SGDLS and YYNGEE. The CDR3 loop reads CASSSRDGGVGTEAFF. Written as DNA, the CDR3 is TGTGCCAGCAGCAGCCGGGACGGTGGAGTGGGCACTGAAGCTTTCTTT.

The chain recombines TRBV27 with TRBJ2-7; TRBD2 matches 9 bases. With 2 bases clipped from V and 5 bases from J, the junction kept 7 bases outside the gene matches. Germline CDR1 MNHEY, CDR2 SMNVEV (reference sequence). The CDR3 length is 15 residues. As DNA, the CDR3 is TGTGCCAGCAGTTTAGCGGGAGGGCCGCCCAACGAGCAGTACTTC. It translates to CASSLAGGPPNEQYF.

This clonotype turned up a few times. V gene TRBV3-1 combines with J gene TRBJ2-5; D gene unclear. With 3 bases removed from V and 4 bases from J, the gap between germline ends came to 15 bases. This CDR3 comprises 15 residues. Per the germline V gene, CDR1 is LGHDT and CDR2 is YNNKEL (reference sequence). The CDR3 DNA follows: TGTGCCAGCAGCCAGCTTTTTGGGTGGGGAGAGACCCAGTACTTC. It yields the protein CASSQLFGWGETQYF.

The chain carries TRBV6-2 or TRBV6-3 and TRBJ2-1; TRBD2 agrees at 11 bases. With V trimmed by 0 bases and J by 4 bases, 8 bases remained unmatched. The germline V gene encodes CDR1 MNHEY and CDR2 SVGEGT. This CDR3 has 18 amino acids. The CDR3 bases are TGTGCCAGCAGTTACTCGGTGTTGGGGACTAGCGGTTACAATGAGCAGTTCTTC. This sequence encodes CASSYSVLGTSGYNEQFF.

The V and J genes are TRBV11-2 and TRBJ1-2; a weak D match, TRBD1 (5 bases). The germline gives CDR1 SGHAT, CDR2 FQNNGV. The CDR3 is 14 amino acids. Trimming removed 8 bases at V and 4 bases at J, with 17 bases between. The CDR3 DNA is TGTGCCAGCGCACGGGACCCCCAAGGCTATGGCTACACCTTC. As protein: CASARDPQGYGYTF.

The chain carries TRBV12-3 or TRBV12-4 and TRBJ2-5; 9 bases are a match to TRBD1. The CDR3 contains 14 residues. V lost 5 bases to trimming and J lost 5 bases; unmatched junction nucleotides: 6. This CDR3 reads CASSPQQGAETQYF. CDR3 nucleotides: TGTGCCAGCAGTCCTCAACAGGGGGCCGAGACCCAGTACTTC.

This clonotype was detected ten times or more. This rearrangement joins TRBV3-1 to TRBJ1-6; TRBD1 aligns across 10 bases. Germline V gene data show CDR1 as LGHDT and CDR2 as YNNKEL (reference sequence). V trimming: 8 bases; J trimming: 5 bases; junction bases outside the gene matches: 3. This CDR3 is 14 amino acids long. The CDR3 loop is CASRTGGNNSPLHF. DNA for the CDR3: TGTGCCAGCCGGACAGGGGGTAATAATTCACCCCTCCACTTT.

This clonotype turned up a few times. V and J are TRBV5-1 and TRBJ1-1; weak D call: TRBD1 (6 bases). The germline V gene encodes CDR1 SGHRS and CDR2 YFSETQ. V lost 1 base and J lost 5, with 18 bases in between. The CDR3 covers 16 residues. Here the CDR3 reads CASSLIPTTGATEAFF. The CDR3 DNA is TGCGCCAGCAGCTTGATTCCAACGACGGGGGCAACTGAAGCTTTCTTT.

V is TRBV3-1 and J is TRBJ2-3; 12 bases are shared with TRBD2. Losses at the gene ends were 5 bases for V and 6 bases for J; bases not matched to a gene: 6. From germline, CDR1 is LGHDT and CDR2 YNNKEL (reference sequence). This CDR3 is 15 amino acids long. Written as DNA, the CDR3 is TGTGCCAGCAGCTTTCGGACTAGCGGGGTTGATACGCAGTATTTT. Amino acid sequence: CASSFRTSGVDTQYF.

CDR3 loop: CASSFSGSGGNQPQHF. The CDR3 DNA sequence: TGTGCCAGCAGCTTTTCTGGGTCCGGTGGCAATCAGCCCCAGCATTTT. The gene calls are TRBV7-9 and TRBJ1-5; no firm D call. Trimming took off 3 bases at V and 2 bases at J, with 14 bases between the two ends. CDR3 length: 16 residues. Germline V gives CDR1 SEHNR, CDR2 FQNEAQ (reference sequence).

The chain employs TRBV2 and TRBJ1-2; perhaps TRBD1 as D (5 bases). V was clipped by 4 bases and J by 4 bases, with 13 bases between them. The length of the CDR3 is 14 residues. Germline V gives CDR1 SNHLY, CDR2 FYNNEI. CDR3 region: CASSVGTLLYGYTF. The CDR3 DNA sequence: TGTGCCAGCAGTGTCGGGACGCTACTCTATGGCTACACCTTC.

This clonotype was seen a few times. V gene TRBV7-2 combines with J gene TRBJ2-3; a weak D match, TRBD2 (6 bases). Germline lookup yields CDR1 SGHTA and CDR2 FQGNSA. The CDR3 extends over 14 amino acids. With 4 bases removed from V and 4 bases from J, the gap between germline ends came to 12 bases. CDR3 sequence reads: CASSWDWNADTQYF. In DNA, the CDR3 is TGTGCCAGCAGCTGGGACTGGAATGCAGATACGCAGTATTTT.

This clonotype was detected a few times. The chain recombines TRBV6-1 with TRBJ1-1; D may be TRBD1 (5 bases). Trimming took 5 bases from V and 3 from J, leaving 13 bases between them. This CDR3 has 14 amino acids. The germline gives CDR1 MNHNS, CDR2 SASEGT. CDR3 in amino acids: CASSTGLGDTEAFF. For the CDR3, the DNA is TGTGCCAGCAGTACGGGGTTGGGGGACACTGAAGCTTTCTTT.

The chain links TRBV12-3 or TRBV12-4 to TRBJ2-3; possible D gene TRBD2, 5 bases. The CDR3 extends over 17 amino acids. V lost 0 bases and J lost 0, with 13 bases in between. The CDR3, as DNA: TGTGCCAGCAGTTTAGCGCTGCGGGCAACTAGCACAGATACGCAGTATTTT. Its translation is CASSLALRATSTDTQYF.

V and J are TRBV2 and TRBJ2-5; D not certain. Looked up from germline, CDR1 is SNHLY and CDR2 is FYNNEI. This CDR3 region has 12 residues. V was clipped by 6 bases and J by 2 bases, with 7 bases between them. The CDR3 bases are TGTGCCAGCAGACAGCGACAAGAGACCCAGTACTTC. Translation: CASRQRQETQYF.

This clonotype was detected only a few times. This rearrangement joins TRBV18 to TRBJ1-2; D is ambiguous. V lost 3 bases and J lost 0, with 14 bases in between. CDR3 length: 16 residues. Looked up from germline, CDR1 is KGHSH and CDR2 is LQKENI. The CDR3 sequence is CASSPNPDGANYGYTF. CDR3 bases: TGTGCCAGCTCACCTAACCCCGACGGAGCTAACTATGGCTACACCTTC.